One T cell receptor beta chain is described in this entry. This sample stems from a study of T cell repertoires in cytomegalovirus infection. Via MiXCR, TCRdb re-called the reads, giving one row per CDR3 protein. The table records about 300,000 distinct CDR3 sequences, 9.6% of them present only once. CDR3 size: 14 residues. The germline CDR1 and CDR2 sequences are DFQATT and SNEGSKA (reference sequence). V was shortened by 3 bases and J by 5 bases, with 16 bases between the two germline ends. Sequencing was carried out using PBMCs. This TCR was recovered from a human donor in good health (CMV status not recorded). Some clones in this sample may be carry-over from other donors' samples. The J gene is TRBJ1-2, the V gene TRBV20-1; D remains ambiguous. The CDR3 coding sequence is TGCAGTGCTAGCGAGGCGGCTATGGGGTATGGCTACACCTTC. This sequence encodes CSASEAAMGYGYTF.